A single TCR beta chain is shown here with its context. What it binds is unknown. Its ends do not fully match the called genes, so a read error is possible. This record belongs to a study of CD8 T cells in ankylosing spondylitis. Study-wide points: Ankylosing spondylitis blood appeared to carry a characteristic TCR beta motif of roughly 8 highly homologous variants.

Quantitative 5'-RACE with molecular barcodes generated TCR beta libraries. Using its own MiXCR run on the 5' RACE reads, TCRdb lists one record per CDR3 protein. The sample yields about 220,000 distinct CDR3 sequences, over 9.5% seen once. The CDR3 has 15 residues. The V gene's germline CDR1 is SSHAT and CDR2 FNYEAQ (reference sequence). This receptor was taken from a male donor with ankylosing spondylitis or in good health (not recorded which). Input material: blood, either unsorted or a sorted T cell fraction (not recorded which). The rearrangement links TRBV7-7 to TRBJ2-5, with D tentatively TRBD2 (6 bases). The DNA for the CDR3 is TGTGCTAGCAGCCTATCGAGGTCCCTGGGGGGGACCCAGTACTTC. Amino acid sequence: CASSLSRSLGGTQYF.